This is a list of T cell receptor beta chains from one sample in a study of T cells in Graves' hyperthyroidism and ophthalmopathy. TCRdb re-analysed the multiplex PCR reads in MiXCR, keeping a single row per CDR3 protein. Of more than 350,000 distinct CDR3 sequences in the sample, roughly 15% were seen once. The material sequenced was blood. These receptors originate from a woman aged 55-69 years with Graves' ophthalmopathy. The CDR3 runs from the conserved cysteine through the conserved F or W. A D gene is named only where the DNA matches it firmly. Size is stated for part of the rows, as once, few or many counts, or as a class when the clone is expanded.

cdr3_aa cdr3_nt j_call d_call clone_size v_call
CASSLGGRQQPQHF TGTGCCAGCAGTTTAGGCGGCCGCCAGCAGCCCCAGCATTTT TRBJ1-5 . many TRBV27
CASGGDRGRDTQYF TGTGCCAGCGGCGGGGACAGGGGCAGGGATACGCAGTATTTT TRBJ2-3 TRBD1 many TRBV11-2
CASRPVTRDRGTGELFF TGTGCCAGCAGGCCAGTGACCCGGGACAGGGGAACCGGGGAGCTGTTTTTT TRBJ2-2 TRBD1 . TRBV6-1
CASTRGGRETQYF TGTGCCAGCACGAGGGGGGGGAGAGAGACCCAGTACTTC TRBJ2-5 . many TRBV28
CASSPGASGMLEQFF TGTGCCAGCAGTCCCGGGGCTAGCGGGATGCTTGAGCAGTTCTTC TRBJ2-1 TRBD2 many TRBV28
CASSPPSGRSSYNEQFF TGTGCCAGCTCACCGCCTAGCGGGAGGAGCTCCTACAATGAGCAGTTCTTC TRBJ2-1 TRBD2 many TRBV18
CASSLRTSGRDEQFF TGTGCCAGCAGTTTAAGGACTAGCGGACGGGATGAGCAGTTCTTC TRBJ2-1 TRBD2 many TRBV12-3/TRBV12-4
CADREGYNEQFF TGTGCGGACCGGGAGGGGTACAATGAGCAGTTCTTC TRBJ2-1 TRBD2 many TRBV2
CASSLGIGNTIYF TGTGCCAGCAGTTTGGGGATTGGAAACACCATATATTTT TRBJ1-3 . few TRBV12-3/TRBV12-4
CASTSPGYYGYTF TGTGCCAGCACCTCGCCAGGGTACTATGGCTACACCTTC TRBJ1-2 . many TRBV5-6
CASSPLGTGSETQYF TGTGCCAGCAGCCCCCTCGGGACAGGGTCGGAGACCCAGTACTTC TRBJ2-5 TRBD1 many TRBV28
CASLVLGGKGTDTQYF TGTGCCAGCCTAGTTCTGGGCGGGAAGGGCACAGATACGCAGTATTTT TRBJ2-3 . . TRBV12-3/TRBV12-4
CSVSLRGGYTF TGCAGCGTTTCCCTCAGGGGCGGCTACACCTTC TRBJ1-2 . once TRBV29-1
CSARELAGASRRYEQYF TGCAGTGCTAGAGAACTAGCGGGAGCAAGCAGGAGATACGAGCAGTACTTC TRBJ2-7 TRBD2 many TRBV20-1
CSATYAGGSPTGEQYF TGCAGTGCTACGTACGCGGGAGGTTCTCCTACGGGGGAGCAGTACTTC TRBJ2-7 TRBD2 many TRBV20-1
CASSLLAGVMETQYF TGTGCCAGCAGCCTACTAGCGGGAGTGATGGAGACCCAGTACTTC TRBJ2-5 TRBD2 . TRBV9
CASSYIPQSPYEQYF TGTGCCAGCAGTTACATACCCCAGAGCCCCTACGAGCAGTACTTC TRBJ2-7 . . TRBV6-2/TRBV6-3
CASSVGPPSYEQYF TGTGCCAGCAGTGTCGGACCGCCTTCCTACGAGCAGTACTTC TRBJ2-7 . many TRBV3-1
CASSFMAGASNTEAFF TGTGCCAGCAGTTTCATGGCGGGTGCCTCCAACACTGAAGCTTTCTTT TRBJ1-1 . few TRBV27
CASSQEFRIDTQYF TGTGCCAGCAGCCAAGAATTCCGGATCGATACGCAGTATTTT TRBJ2-3 . many TRBV4-2
CASSLGQKTDTQYF TGTGCCAGCAGCTTGGGACAGAAAACAGATACGCAGTATTTT TRBJ2-3 . few TRBV5-5
CASSFGRDHNEQFF TGTGCCAGCAGTTTCGGGCGGGACCACAATGAGCAGTTCTTC TRBJ2-1 . many TRBV27
CASSQVSGRLGDEQFF TGCGCCAGCAGCCAAGTTAGCGGGAGATTAGGCGATGAGCAGTTCTTC TRBJ2-1 TRBD2 many TRBV4-1
CASSLGATVWGDEQYF TGTGCCAGCAGCTTAGGGGCGACAGTTTGGGGAGACGAGCAGTACTTC TRBJ2-7 . many TRBV11-2
CAISEDSYGYTF TGTGCCATCAGTGAGGATAGTTATGGCTACACCTTC TRBJ1-2 . few TRBV10-3
CASSYEPLGYGYTF TGTGCCAGCAGTTACGAGCCCCTGGGCTATGGCTACACCTTC TRBJ1-2 . few TRBV6-6
CASSRDTSYEQYF TGTGCCAGCTCCCGGGACACCTCCTACGAGCAGTACTTC TRBJ2-7 . . TRBV25-1
CAWSAISEVTGELFF TGTGCCTGGAGTGCAATATCGGAGGTCACCGGGGAGCTGTTTTTT TRBJ2-2 . many TRBV30
CASSFKPLAGYNEQFF TGTGCCAGCAGCTTTAAACCACTAGCGGGATACAATGAGCAGTTCTTC TRBJ2-1 TRBD2 many TRBV5-8
CSAPSPGAGTGTQYF TGCAGTGCTCCGTCACCGGGGGCAGGGACAGGTACGCAGTATTTT TRBJ2-3 TRBD1 . TRBV20-1
CASSDRGDEKLFF TGTGCCAGCAGCGACAGGGGGGATGAAAAACTGTTTTTT TRBJ1-4 TRBD1 . TRBV28
CSARGQNIQYF TGCAGTGCTAGAGGCCAAAACATTCAGTACTTC TRBJ2-4 . many TRBV20-1
CASSVRDLYEQYF TGTGCCAGCAGCGTCCGGGACCTCTACGAGCAGTACTTC TRBJ2-7 . many TRBV11-2
CASRMAGTSYEQYF TGCGCCAGCAGAATGGCGGGGACCTCCTACGAGCAGTACTTC TRBJ2-7 . many TRBV10-2
CASSYGGGNTEAFF TGTGCCAGCAGTTACGGGGGGGGGAACACTGAAGCTTTCTTT TRBJ1-1 . many TRBV6-6
CASSPHDTDTQYF TGTGCCAGCAGCCCCCACGACACAGATACGCAGTATTTT TRBJ2-3 . many TRBV13
CASSLGLAVNNEQFF TGCGCCAGCAGCCTGGGACTAGCGGTAAACAATGAGCAGTTCTTC TRBJ2-1 TRBD2 many TRBV5-1
CATSRDRGNYEQYF TGTGCCACTAGCCGGGACAGGGGAAACTACGAGCAGTACTTC TRBJ2-7 TRBD1 . TRBV19
CSVAGTSGPTRETQYF TGCAGCGTGGCCGGGACTAGCGGCCCCACCAGAGAGACCCAGTACTTC TRBJ2-5 TRBD2 few TRBV29-1
CASSLTGGNTGANVLTF TGTGCCAGCAGCCTGACAGGGGGCAATACTGGGGCCAACGTCCTGACTTTC TRBJ2-6 TRBD1 . TRBV3-1
CATSDRTSGRGDTQYF TGTGCCACCAGTGACCGAACTAGCGGGAGAGGGGATACGCAGTATTTT TRBJ2-3 TRBD2 many TRBV24-1
CASSLAGSLNTEAFF TGTGCCAGCAGCTTAGCTGGCAGCTTGAACACTGAAGCTTTCTTT TRBJ1-1 . many TRBV13
CASSEFSSQLGGTRELFF TGTGCCAGCAGTGAATTCTCCTCCCAGCTTGGGGGGACCCGGGAGCTGTTTTTT TRBJ2-2 . . TRBV2
CATSRAPGGGQPQHF TGTGCCACCAGCAGAGCTCCGGGCGGGGGTCAGCCCCAGCATTTT TRBJ1-5 . many TRBV15
CASSSGAGGPRANVLTF TGCGCCAGCAGCTCGGGAGCGGGAGGGCCTAGGGCCAACGTCCTGACTTTC TRBJ2-6 TRBD2 many TRBV5-1
CASSPPPDYQETQYF TGTGCCAGCAGCCCGCCCCCAGACTATCAAGAGACCCAGTACTTC TRBJ2-5 . many TRBV11-2
CASPEGGEEGTEAFF TGTGCCAGCCCAGAGGGAGGGGAAGAGGGCACTGAAGCTTTCTTT TRBJ1-1 . many TRBV2
CASSWVGNQPQHF TGTGCCAGCAGTTGGGTCGGAAATCAGCCCCAGCATTTT TRBJ1-5 . many TRBV27
CASRPDNGELFF TGCGCCAGCAGACCCGACAACGGGGAGCTGTTTTTT TRBJ2-2 . few TRBV5-1
CASSDAQGHSYNEQFF TGTGCCAGCAGTGACGCTCAGGGCCACTCCTACAATGAGCAGTTCTTC TRBJ2-1 . . TRBV6-1
CASSILLADTGELFF TGTGCCAGTAGTATCTTACTAGCGGACACCGGGGAGCTGTTTTTT TRBJ2-2 TRBD2 . TRBV19
CASARAGYGELFF TGTGCCAGCGCTCGGGCGGGATACGGGGAGCTGTTTTTT TRBJ2-2 . few TRBV28
CASSLYPQPQHF TGTGCCAGCAGTTTATATCCTCAGCCCCAGCATTTT TRBJ1-5 . many TRBV12-3/TRBV12-4
CASSLTGTRGEQYF TGTGCCAGCAGCTTGACCGGGACTAGGGGAGAGCAGTACTTC TRBJ2-7 TRBD2 few TRBV7-9
CASSLGSGLGEKLFF TGTGCCAGCAGTTTAGGGTCAGGGTTGGGTGAAAAACTGTTTTTT TRBJ1-4 . many TRBV12-3/TRBV12-4
CASSYGVRKDFVYEQYF TGTGCCAGCAGCTACGGGGTCCGGAAAGACTTCGTCTACGAGCAGTACTTC TRBJ2-7 . few TRBV5-6
CASSQERGVNTEAFF TGCGCCAGCAGCCAAGAGAGAGGAGTAAACACTGAAGCTTTCTTT TRBJ1-1 . . TRBV4-1